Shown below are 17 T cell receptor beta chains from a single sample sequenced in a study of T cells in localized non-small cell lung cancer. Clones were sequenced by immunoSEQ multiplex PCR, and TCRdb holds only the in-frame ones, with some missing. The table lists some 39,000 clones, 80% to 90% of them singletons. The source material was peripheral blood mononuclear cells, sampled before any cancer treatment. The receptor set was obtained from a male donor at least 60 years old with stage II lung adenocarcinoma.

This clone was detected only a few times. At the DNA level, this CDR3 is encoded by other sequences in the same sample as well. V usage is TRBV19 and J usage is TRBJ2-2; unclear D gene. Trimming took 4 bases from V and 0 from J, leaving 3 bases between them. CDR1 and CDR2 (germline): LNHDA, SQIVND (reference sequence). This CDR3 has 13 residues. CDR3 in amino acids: CASSNPNTGELFF. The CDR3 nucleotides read TGTGCCAGTAGTAACCCGAACACCGGGGAGCTGTTTTTT.

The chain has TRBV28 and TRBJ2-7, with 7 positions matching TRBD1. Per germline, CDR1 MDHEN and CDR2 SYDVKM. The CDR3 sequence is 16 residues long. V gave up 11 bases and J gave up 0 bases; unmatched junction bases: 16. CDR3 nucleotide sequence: TGTGCCGCAGGGTCAGGGGGTCTTCAACACTCCTACGAGCAGTACTTC. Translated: CAAGSGGLQHSYEQYF.

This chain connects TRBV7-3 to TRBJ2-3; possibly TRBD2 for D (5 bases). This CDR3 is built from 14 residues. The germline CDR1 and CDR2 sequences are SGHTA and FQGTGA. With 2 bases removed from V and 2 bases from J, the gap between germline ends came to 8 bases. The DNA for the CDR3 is TGTGCCAGCAGCTTAGCACGGGACACAGATACGCAGTATTTT. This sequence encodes CASSLARDTDTQYF.

The CDR3 region is CASSTRTGATEAFF. In DNA form, the CDR3 reads TGTGCCAGTAGTACTAGGACAGGGGCGACTGAAGCTTTCTTT. The chain employs TRBV19 and TRBJ1-1; 9 bases fit TRBD1. Per the germline V gene, CDR1 is LNHDA and CDR2 is SQIVND (reference sequence). The V gene end was trimmed by 4 bases and the J gene end by 5 bases; junction bases not matched to a gene: 5. There are 14 residues in the CDR3.

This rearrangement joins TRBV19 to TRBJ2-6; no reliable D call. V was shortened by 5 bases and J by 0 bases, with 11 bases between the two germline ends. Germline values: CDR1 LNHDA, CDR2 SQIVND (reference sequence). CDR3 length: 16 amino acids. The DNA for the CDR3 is TGTGCCAGTAGTTCCAGGACGGGCTCTGGGGCCAACGTCCTGACTTTC. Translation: CASSSRTGSGANVLTF.

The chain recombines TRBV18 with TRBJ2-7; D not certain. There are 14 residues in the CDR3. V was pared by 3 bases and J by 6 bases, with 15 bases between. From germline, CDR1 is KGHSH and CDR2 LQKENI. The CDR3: CASSPSASGTEQYF. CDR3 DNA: TGTGCCAGCTCACCCTCAGCCTCCGGCACCGAGCAGTACTTC.

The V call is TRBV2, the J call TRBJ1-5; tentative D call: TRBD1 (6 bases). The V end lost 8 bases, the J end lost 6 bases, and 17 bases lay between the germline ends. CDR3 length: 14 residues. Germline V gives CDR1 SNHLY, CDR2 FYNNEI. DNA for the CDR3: TGTGCCAGCTCCGCGGGGGGCGCGGTTCAGCCCCAGCATTTT. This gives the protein CASSAGGAVQPQHF. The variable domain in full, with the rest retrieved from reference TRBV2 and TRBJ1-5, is EPEVTQTPSHQVTQMGQEVILRCVPISNHLYFYWYRQILGQKVEFLVSFYNNEISEKSEIFDDQFSVERPDGSNFTLKIRSTKLEDSAMYFCASSAGGAVQPQHFGDGTRLSIL.

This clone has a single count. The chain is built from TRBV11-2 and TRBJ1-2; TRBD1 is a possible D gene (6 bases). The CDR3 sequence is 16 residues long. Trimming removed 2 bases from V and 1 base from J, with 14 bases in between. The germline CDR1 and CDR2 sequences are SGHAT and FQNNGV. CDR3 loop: CASSLLTGIINYGYTF. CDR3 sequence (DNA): TGTGCCAGCAGCTTATTAACAGGGATAATTAACTATGGCTACACCTTC.

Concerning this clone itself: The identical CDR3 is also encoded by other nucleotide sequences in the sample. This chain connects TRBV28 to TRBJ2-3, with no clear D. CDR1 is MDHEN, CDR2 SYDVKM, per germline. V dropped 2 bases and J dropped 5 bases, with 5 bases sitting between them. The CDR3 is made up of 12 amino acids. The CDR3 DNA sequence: TGTGCCAGCAGTTTAAGAGGAGATACGCAGTATTTT. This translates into CASSLRGDTQYF.

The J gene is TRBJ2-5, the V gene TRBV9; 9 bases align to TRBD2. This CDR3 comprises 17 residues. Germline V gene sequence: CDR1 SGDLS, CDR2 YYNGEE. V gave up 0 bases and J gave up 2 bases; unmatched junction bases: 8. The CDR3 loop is CASSVGIAGVGQETQYF. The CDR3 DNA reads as TGTGCCAGCAGCGTAGGGATAGCGGGAGTAGGGCAAGAGACCCAGTACTTC. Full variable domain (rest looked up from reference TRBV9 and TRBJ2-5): DSGVTQTPKHLITATGQRVTLRCSPRSGDLSVYWYQQSLDQGLQFLIQYYNGEERAKGNILERFSAQQFPDLHSELNLSSLELGDSALYFCASSVGIAGVGQETQYFGPGTRLLVL.

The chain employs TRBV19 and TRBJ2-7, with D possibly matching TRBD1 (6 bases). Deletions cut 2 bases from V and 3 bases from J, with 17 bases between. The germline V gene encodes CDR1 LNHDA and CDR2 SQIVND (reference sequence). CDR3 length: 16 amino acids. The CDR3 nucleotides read TGTGCCAGTAGTATATGGAGTAAGACAGGAGTCTACGAGCAGTACTTC. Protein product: CASSIWSKTGVYEQYF.

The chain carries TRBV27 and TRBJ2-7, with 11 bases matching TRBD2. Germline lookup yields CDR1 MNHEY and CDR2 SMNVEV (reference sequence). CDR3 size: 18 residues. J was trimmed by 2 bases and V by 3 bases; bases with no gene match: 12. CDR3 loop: CASSLSRLAGILPYEQYF. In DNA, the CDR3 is TGTGCCAGCAGTTTGTCCCGACTAGCGGGAATCCTACCCTACGAGCAGTACTTC.

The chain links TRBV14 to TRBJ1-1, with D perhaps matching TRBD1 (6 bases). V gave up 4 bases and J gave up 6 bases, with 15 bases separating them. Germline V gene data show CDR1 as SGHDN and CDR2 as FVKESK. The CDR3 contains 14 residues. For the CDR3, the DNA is TGTGCCAGCAGCCGTGGAGGGGGTGTTCCTGAAGCTTTCTTT. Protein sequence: CASSRGGGVPEAFF.

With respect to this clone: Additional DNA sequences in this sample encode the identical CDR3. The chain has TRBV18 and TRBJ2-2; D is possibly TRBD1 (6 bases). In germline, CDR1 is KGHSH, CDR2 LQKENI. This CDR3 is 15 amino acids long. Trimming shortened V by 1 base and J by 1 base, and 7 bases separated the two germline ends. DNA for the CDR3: TGTGCCAGCTCACCACAGGGGGAGAACACCGGGGAGCTGTTTTTT. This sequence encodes CASSPQGENTGELFF.

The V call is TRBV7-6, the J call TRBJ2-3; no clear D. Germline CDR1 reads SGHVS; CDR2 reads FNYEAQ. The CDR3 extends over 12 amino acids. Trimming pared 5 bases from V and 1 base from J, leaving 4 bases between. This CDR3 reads CASSTRTDTQYF. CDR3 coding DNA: TGTGCCAGCAGCACCCGCACAGATACGCAGTATTTT.

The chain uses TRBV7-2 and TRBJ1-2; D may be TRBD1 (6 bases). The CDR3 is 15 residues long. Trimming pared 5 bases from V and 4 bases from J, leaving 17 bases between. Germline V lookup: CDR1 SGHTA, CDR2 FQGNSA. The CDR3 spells CASSPSRTVGYGYTF. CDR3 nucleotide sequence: TGTGCCAGCAGCCCGTCTAGGACAGTAGGCTATGGCTACACCTTC.

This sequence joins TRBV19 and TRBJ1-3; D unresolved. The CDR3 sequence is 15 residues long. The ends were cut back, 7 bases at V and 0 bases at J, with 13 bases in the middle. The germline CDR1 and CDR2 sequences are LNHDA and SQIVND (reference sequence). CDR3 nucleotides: TGTGCCAGTACTGTGACGGCTCGCTCTGGAAACACCATATATTTT. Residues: CASTVTARSGNTIYF.